Listed here are 3 T cell receptor beta chains from one sample, sequenced in a study of T cell responses to AZD1222 COVID-19 vaccine. The method was immunoSEQ multiplex PCR; TCRdb's version includes in-frame clones alone and lacks a portion of them. The table includes some 170,000 clones, roughly 90% detected once. The input for sequencing was peripheral blood, taken 28 days after the second AZD1222 dose. These receptors were collected from an adult who received the AZD1222 COVID-19 vaccine.

This chain uses TRBV2 with TRBJ2-7; D is unclear. The V gene lost 0 bases and the J gene lost 4 bases, with 19 bases spanning the gap. The CDR3 loop spans 17 amino acids. The germline gives CDR1 SNHLY, CDR2 FYNNEI. CDR3 coding DNA: TGTGCCAGCAGTGAAGCCCCCGCTCGTTCCCGTTGGTACGAGCAGTACTTC. Translation gives CASSEAPARSRWYEQYF.

The chain has TRBV25-1 and TRBJ1-2; 8 bases match TRBD1. V lost 1 base, J lost 0 bases, and 1 base stayed unmatched. There are 15 residues in the CDR3. Germline V gene lookup returns CDR1 MGHDK and CDR2 SYGVNS. The chain's CDR3 is CASSESTGANYGYTF. The CDR3 bases are TGTGCCAGCAGTGAATCGACAGGGGCTAACTATGGCTACACCTTC.

The chain couples TRBV10-2 to TRBJ2-5; 8 bases are a match to TRBD1. J gave up 5 bases and V 8 bases, and 13 bases lay outside the gene matches. The CDR3 totals 15 residues. Germline V gene lookup returns CDR1 WSHSY and CDR2 SAAADI. For the CDR3, the DNA is TGCGCCAGCGCCCCTTCCAGGGGGCTCGGGGAGACCCAGTACTTC. Translated, it gives CASAPSRGLGETQYF.